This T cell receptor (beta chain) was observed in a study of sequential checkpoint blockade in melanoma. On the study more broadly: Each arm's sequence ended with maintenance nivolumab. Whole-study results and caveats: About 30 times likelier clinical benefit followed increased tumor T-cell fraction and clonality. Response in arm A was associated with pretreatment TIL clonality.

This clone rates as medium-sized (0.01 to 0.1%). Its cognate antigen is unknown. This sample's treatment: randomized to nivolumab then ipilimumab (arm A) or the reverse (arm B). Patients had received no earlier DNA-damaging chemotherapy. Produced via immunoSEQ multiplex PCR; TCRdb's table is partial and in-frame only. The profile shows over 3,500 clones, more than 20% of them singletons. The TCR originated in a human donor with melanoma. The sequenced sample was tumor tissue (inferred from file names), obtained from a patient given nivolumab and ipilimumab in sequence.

This CDR3 is CASSEGAGAGNEKLFF. In DNA form, the CDR3 reads TGTGCCAGCAGTGAAGGGGCAGGGGCGGGGAATGAAAAACTGTTTTTT. The chain combines TRBV6-1 with TRBJ1-4, with D perhaps TRBD1 (6 bases). Germline CDR1 MNHNS, CDR2 SASEGT. Trimming pared 1 base from V and 5 bases from J, leaving 14 bases between. The CDR3 length is 16 residues.